These 16 T cell receptor beta chains came from one sample sequenced in a study of blood T cell repertoires in COVID-19. Using immunoSEQ multiplex PCR, the repertoire was profiled, and TCRdb retains in-frame clones only, with some absent. The sample contains a few hundred thousand clones, around 90% of which appear only once. Sequenced sample: PBMCs or T cells enriched from blood (not recorded which). The receptors were sampled from a man aged 25 to 40 who had been exposed to COVID-19.

A single count supports this clone. J is TRBJ2-7 and V is TRBV27, with 8 bases identical to TRBD2. Germline CDR1 reads MNHEY; CDR2 reads SMNVEV (reference sequence). The V segment lost 5 bases and the J segment 4 bases; nucleotides outside the gene matches: 7. This CDR3 is built from 14 residues. CDR3 loop: CASSPGLALYEQYF. The CDR3 bases are TGTGCCAGCAGTCCCGGACTAGCATTGTACGAGCAGTACTTC.

This clone showed up just once. The V call is TRBV27, the J call TRBJ1-5, with D unclear. Germline loops: CDR1 MNHEY, CDR2 SMNVEV (reference sequence). V gave up 2 bases and J gave up 3 bases, with 8 bases separating them. The CDR3 consists of 14 residues. The DNA of the CDR3 is TGTGCCAGCAGTTTAGGGCAGACCAATCAGCCCCAGCATTTT. It encodes CASSLGQTNQPQHF.

The DNA of the CDR3 is TGTGCCATCAGTGAGGGGCAGGGGCAGGGTGGCTACACCTTC. Its protein product is CAISEGQGQGGYTF. V is TRBV10-3 and J is TRBJ1-2, with D perhaps TRBD1 (6 bases). The CDR3 is 14 residues long. Germline CDR1 and CDR2: ENHRY and SYGVKD. Trimming took off 2 bases at V and 7 bases at J, with 14 bases between the two ends.

The CDR3 DNA sequence: TGTGCCAGCAGTTCGACAGGAATAAGCTCTGGAAACACCATATATTTT. This translates into CASSSTGISSGNTIYF. This chain links TRBV6-5 with TRBJ1-3, with D possibly TRBD1 on 6 matching bases. This CDR3 has 16 residues. Per the germline V gene, CDR1 is MNHEY and CDR2 is SVGAGI. Trimming shortened V by 4 bases and J by 0 bases, and 13 bases separated the two germline ends.

The chain has TRBV9 and TRBJ2-1; TRBD2 matches 11 bases. The CDR3 runs 16 residues. J gave up 8 bases and V 4 bases, and 11 bases lay outside the gene matches. Per the germline V gene, CDR1 is SGDLS and CDR2 is YYNGEE. In DNA, the CDR3 is TGTGCCAGCAGCCCAAGAATTAGCGGGGGGGCCGATGAGCAGTTCTTC. Protein product: CASSPRISGGADEQFF.

The chain joins TRBV11-2 to TRBJ1-3; D possibly corresponds to TRBD1 (5 bases). The CDR3 extends over 15 amino acids. Between the trimmed V and J ends, which lost 0 bases and 3 bases, there was a span of 9 bases. CDR1 and CDR2 from the germline V gene are SGHAT and FQNNGV. The CDR3 DNA reads TGTGCCAGCAGCTTAGATCGACAGTATGGAAACACCATATATTTT. Its protein is CASSLDRQYGNTIYF.

The gene calls are TRBV16 and TRBJ1-2; D gene uncertain. Per the germline V gene, CDR1 is KGHSY and CDR2 is FQNENV. The CDR3 sequence is 14 residues long. The V end was cut by 4 bases, the J end by 4 bases, with 13 bases between. In nucleotides, the CDR3 is TGTGCCAGCAGCCCTCGCAGCTGGAGCTATGGCTACACCTTC. Its translation is CASSPRSWSYGYTF. Full variable domain (outside the CDR3, taken from reference TRBV16 and TRBJ1-2): GEEVAQTPKHLVRGEGQKAKLYCAPIKGHSYVFWYQQVLKNEFKFLISFQNENVFDETGMPKERFSAKCLPNSPCSLEIQATKLEDSAVYFCASSPRSWSYGYTFGSGTRLTVV.

Of note for this clone: The same CDR3 is also encoded by other DNA sequences in this sample. The chain links TRBV18 to TRBJ2-7; no firm D call. The germline CDR1 and CDR2 sequences are KGHSH and LQKENI. The V end lost 3 bases, the J end lost 4 bases, and 7 bases lay between the germline ends. This CDR3 comprises 12 residues. For the CDR3, the DNA is TGTGCCAGCTCACCTACAGATTACGAGCAGTACTTC. The encoded protein is CASSPTDYEQYF.

Comment on this clone: The sample holds other DNA sequences that translate to the same CDR3. The chain joins TRBV7-9 to TRBJ2-3, with unresolved D. CDR3 length: 11 amino acids. Trimming shortened V by 5 bases and J by 4 bases, and 4 bases separated the two germline ends. In germline, CDR1 is SEHNR, CDR2 FQNEAQ (reference sequence). The CDR3 sequence is CASSGADTQYF. The CDR3 nucleotides are TGTGCCAGCAGCGGAGCAGATACGCAGTATTTT.

The table lists this clone with a few counts. The rearrangement links TRBV19 to TRBJ1-2; D possibly corresponds to TRBD1 (5 bases). This CDR3 has 16 amino acids. Trimming removed 8 bases at V and 2 bases at J, with 21 bases between. The germline V gene encodes CDR1 LNHDA and CDR2 SQIVND (reference sequence). This CDR3 is CASLPFSGGGNYGYTF. The CDR3 region has the DNA TGTGCCAGTCTACCGTTCTCCGGGGGGGGGAACTATGGCTACACCTTC.

The V gene is TRBV29-1, the J gene TRBJ2-1; 10 bases fit TRBD2. The junction had 14 bases not matched to a gene; V was cut back by 7 bases and J by 5 bases. Looked up from germline, CDR1 is SQVTM and CDR2 is ANQGSEA. The CDR3 contains 16 residues. The CDR3 DNA follows: TGCAGCGCCACAACCCAGCGGGGGGGCCCCAACAATGAGCAGTTCTTC. Protein: CSATTQRGGPNNEQFF.

The chain links TRBV19 to TRBJ1-5; tentatively, D is TRBD1 (6 bases). Trimming removed 6 bases at V and 4 bases at J, with 16 bases between. The CDR3 is 15 residues long. Germline CDR1 reads LNHDA; CDR2 reads SQIVND (reference sequence). The CDR3 is CASSLQQGGNQPQHF. In DNA form, the CDR3 reads TGTGCCAGTAGCCTCCAACAGGGTGGGAATCAGCCCCAGCATTTT.

This rearrangement joins TRBV2 to TRBJ1-2; the D gene is possibly TRBD1 (5 bases). The germline V gene has CDR1 SNHLY and CDR2 FYNNEI. Trimming removed 4 bases from V and 4 bases from J, with 10 bases in between. This CDR3 has 13 amino acids. Written as DNA, the CDR3 is TGTGCCAGCAGTGGGGGGGGACGCTATGGCTACACCTTC. Translating gives CASSGGGRYGYTF.

The V gene is TRBV3-1 (or the pseudogene TRBV3-2), the J gene TRBJ2-3; no reliable D call. The CDR3 runs to 13 residues. V lost 0 bases and J lost 4, with 5 bases in between. Germline V gene data show CDR1 as LGHDT and CDR2 as YNNKEL (reference sequence). CDR3: CASSQDTPDTQYF. The CDR3 region has the DNA TGTGCCAGCAGCCAAGATACACCAGATACGCAGTATTTT.

The chain joins TRBV4-3 to TRBJ2-1; D might be TRBD2 (6 bases). The ends were cut back, 1 base at V and 3 bases at J, with 7 bases in the middle. The germline V gene has CDR1 LGHNA and CDR2 YSLEER. CDR3 length: 14 residues. The CDR3 bases are TGCGCCAGCAGCCAAGCGGGGGTCTACAATGAGCAGTTCTTC. This codes for CASSQAGVYNEQFF.

The chain links TRBV7-6 to TRBJ2-1; TRBD1 is a possible D gene (5 bases). The germline V and J ends were trimmed by 0 bases and 7 bases, with 13 bases remaining between them. Germline lookup yields CDR1 SGHVS and CDR2 FNYEAQ. The CDR3 loop spans 15 amino acids. The CDR3 nucleotides are TGTGCCAGCAGCTTAGCGCTCAGGGTCGGAAATGAGCAGTTCTTC. This translates into CASSLALRVGNEQFF.